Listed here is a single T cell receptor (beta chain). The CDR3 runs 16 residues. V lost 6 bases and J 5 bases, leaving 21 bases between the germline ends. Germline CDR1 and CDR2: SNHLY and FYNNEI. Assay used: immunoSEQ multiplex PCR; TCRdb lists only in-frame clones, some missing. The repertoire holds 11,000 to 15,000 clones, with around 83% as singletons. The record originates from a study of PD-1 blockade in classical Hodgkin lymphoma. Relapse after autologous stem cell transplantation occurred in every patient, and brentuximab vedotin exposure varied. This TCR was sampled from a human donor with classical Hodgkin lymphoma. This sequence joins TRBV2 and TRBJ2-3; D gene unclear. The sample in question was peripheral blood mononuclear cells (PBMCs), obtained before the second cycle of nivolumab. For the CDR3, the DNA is TGTGCCAGCAGGAGAGGCTACCCCGTGTGGGGAGATACGCAGTATTTT. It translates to CASRRGYPVWGDTQYF. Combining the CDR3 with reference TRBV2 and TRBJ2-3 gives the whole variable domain EPEVTQTPSHQVTQMGQEVILRCVPISNHLYFYWYRQILGQKVEFLVSFYNNEISEKSEIFDDQFSVERPDGSNFTLKIRSTKLEDSAMYFCASRRGYPVWGDTQYFGPGTRLTVL.